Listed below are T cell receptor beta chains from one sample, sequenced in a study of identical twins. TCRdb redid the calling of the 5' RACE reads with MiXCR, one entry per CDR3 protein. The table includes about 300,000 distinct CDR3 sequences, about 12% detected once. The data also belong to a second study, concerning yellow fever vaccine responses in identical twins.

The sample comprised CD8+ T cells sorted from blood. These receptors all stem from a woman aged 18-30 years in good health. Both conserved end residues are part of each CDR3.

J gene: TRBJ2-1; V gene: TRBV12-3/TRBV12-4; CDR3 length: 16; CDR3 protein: CASSPTSGRAYNEQFF
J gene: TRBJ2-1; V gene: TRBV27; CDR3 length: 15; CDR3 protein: CASSFGRGPYNEQFF
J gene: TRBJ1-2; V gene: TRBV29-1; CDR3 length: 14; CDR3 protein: CSVEDWQTFYGYTF
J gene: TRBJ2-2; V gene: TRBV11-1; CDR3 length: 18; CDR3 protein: CASSLSAARGANTGELFF
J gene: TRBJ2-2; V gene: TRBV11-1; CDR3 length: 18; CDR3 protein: CASSETHGGTANTGELFF
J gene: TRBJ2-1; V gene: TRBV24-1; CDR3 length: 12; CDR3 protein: CATEGDYNEQFF
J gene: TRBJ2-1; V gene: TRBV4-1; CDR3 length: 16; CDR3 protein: CASSPRLAGNYNEQFF
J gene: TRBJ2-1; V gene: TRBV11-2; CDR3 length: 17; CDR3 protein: CASSLEGGVFYYNEQFF
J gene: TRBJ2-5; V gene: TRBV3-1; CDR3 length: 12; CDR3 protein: CASWTGGETQYF
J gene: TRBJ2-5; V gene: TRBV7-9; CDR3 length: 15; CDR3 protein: CASSRGPGGQETQYF
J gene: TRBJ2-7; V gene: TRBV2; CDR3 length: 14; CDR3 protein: CASSEAPGSYEQYF
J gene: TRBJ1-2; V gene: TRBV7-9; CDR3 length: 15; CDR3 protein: CASSVPSRDDYGYTF
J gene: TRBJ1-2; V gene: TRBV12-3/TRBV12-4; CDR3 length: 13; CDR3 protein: CASSSPHGDGYTF
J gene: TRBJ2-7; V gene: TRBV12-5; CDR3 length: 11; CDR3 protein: CASGLNYEQYF
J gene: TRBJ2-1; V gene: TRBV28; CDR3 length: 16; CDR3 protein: CASSSLTSGSGNEQFF
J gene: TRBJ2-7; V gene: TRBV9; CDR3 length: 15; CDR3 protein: CASSVAGTPTYEQYF
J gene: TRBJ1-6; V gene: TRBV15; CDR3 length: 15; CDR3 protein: CATSRPAGSHSPLHF
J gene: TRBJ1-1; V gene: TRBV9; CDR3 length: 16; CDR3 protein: CASSPGWGKGGTEAFF
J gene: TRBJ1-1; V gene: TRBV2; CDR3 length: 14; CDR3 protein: CASSEQGLRTEAFF
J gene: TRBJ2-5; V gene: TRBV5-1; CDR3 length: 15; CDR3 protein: CASSSTGTGGETQYF
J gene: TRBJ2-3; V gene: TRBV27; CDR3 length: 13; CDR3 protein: CASSLPYTDTQYF
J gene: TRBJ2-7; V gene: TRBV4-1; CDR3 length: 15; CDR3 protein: CASSQQAGEVYEQYF
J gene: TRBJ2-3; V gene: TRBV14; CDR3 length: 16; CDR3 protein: CASSTTRTSVLDTQYF
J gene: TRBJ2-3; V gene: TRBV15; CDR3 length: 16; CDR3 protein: CATSRVRERGTDTQYF
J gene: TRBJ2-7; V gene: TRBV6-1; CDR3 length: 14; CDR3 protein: CASRSSGGSYEQYF
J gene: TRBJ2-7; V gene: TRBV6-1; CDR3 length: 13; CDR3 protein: CASQPEARYEQYF
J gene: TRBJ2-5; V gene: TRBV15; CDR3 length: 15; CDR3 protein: CATSETTSEWETQYF
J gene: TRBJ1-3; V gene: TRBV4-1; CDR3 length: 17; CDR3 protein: CASSQDHLGAAGNTIYF
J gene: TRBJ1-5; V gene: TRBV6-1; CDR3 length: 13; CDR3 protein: CASSEGSNQPQHF
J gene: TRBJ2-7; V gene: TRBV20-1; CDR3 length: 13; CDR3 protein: CSARGSGDYEQYF
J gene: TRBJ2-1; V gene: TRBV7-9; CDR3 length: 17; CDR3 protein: CASSLAQLAYSYNEQFF
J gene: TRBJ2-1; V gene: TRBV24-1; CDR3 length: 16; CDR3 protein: CATSDPEREGVNEQFF
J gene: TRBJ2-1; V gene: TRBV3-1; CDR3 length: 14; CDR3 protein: CASSSRRTYNEQFF
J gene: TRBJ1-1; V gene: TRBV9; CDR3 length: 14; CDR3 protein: CASTETGVNTEAFF
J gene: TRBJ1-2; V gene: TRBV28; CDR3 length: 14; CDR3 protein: CASSLHQGNYGYTF
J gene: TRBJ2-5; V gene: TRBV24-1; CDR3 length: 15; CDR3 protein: CATSDPRGGGETQYF
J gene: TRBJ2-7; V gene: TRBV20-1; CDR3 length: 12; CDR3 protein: CSAREEGFEQYF
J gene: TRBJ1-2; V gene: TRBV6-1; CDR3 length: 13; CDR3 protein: CASSAGPLYGYTF
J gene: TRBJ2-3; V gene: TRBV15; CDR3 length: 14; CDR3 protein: CATSREAGPDTQYF
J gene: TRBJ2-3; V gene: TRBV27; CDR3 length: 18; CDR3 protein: CASSLFPSGNPLTDTQYF
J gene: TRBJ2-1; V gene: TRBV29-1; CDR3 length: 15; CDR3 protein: CSVSGLQGSYNEQFF
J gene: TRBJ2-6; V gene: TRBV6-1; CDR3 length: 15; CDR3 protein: CASSDWLSGANVLTF
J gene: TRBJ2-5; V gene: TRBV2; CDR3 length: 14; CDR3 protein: CASIPGKYQETQYF
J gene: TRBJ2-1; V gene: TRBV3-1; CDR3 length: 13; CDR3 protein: CASSQDKRHEQFF
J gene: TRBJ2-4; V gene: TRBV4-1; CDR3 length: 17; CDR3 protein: CASSQSRGWGAKNIQYF
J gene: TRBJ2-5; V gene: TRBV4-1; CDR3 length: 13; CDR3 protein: CASSQGISGTQYF
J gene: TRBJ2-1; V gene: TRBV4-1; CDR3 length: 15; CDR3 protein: CASSQEAGGYDEQFF
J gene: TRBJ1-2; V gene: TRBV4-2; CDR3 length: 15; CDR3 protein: CASSPGQEFPYGYTF
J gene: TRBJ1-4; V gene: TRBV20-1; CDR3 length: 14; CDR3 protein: CSARDYGLLEKLFF
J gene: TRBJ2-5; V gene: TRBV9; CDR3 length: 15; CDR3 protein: CASSVEDRGMETQYF
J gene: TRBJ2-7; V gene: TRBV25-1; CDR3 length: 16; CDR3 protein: CASSDLKDSHSYEQYF
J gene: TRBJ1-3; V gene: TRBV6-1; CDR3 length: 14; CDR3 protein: CASSDLGSVDTIYF